Below, 27 T cell receptor beta chains from the same sample are listed, as sequenced in a study of shared clonotypes between healthy human individuals. Using immunoSEQ multiplex PCR, the repertoire was profiled, and TCRdb retains in-frame clones only, with some absent. The table records 2 million to 3 million clones, 93% of them present only once. Input material: naive CD4+ T cells from PBMCs. The sample's subset: CD45RA+ positively selected. These receptors were taken from a man between 18 and 29 years old in good health. Some clones in this sample may be carry-over from other donors' samples.

The V gene is TRBV19, the J gene TRBJ1-1; D not certain. Germline V gene data show CDR1 as LNHDA and CDR2 as SQIVND (reference sequence). This CDR3 contains 14 residues. V gave up 3 bases and J gave up 1 base, with 9 bases separating them. CDR3 DNA: TGTGCCAGTAGTATTTCCGGGTCGAACACTGAAGCTTTCTTT. This gives the protein CASSISGSNTEAFF.

This chain joins TRBV5-5 and TRBJ1-1; D remains unclear. The CDR3 extends over 15 amino acids. Germline V CDR1 and CDR2: SGHKS, YYEKEE (reference sequence). Deletions cut 0 bases from V and 1 base from J, with 10 bases between. The CDR3 sequence is CASSLVIGGNTEAFF. The CDR3 nucleotides read TGTGCCAGCAGCTTGGTTATCGGAGGGAACACTGAAGCTTTCTTT.

J is TRBJ1-2 and V is TRBV6-1, with a tentative D call TRBD1 (6 bases). In germline, CDR1 is MNHNS, CDR2 SASEGT. V was pared by 2 bases and J by 4 bases, with 23 bases between. CDR3 length: 18 amino acids. The CDR3 is CASSERGSTGGRRYGYTF. DNA of the CDR3: TGTGCCAGCAGTGAAAGGGGCAGTACTGGGGGCCGTCGCTATGGCTACACCTTC.

The chain couples TRBV15 to TRBJ2-1; D not resolved. Germline assignment: CDR1 LNHNV and CDR2 YYDKDF (reference sequence). The CDR3 consists of 14 residues. V was shortened by 0 bases and J by 9 bases, with 12 bases between the two germline ends. CDR3 sequence: CATSRDSLGREQFF. The CDR3 DNA reads as TGTGCCACCAGCAGAGATTCTTTAGGTCGTGAGCAGTTCTTC.

V usage is TRBV5-1 and J usage is TRBJ2-5, with a possible D match to TRBD2 (7 bases). This CDR3 has 16 amino acids. Germline V gene sequence: CDR1 SGHRS, CDR2 YFSETQ. V was trimmed by 0 bases and J by 5 bases, leaving 17 bases between them. CDR3 nucleotides: TGCGCCAGCAGCTTGGGGTCATCGGGGGGCATGGAGACCCAGTACTTC. Translated: CASSLGSSGGMETQYF.

The chain is built from TRBV27 and TRBJ2-7; perhaps TRBD1 as D (6 bases). Germline V CDR1 and CDR2: MNHEY, SMNVEV (reference sequence). The CDR3 has 14 residues. Deletions cut 4 bases from V and 5 bases from J, with 15 bases between. The CDR3 here is CASSSIRGSHEQYF. DNA for the CDR3: TGTGCCAGCAGTTCGATCAGGGGATCCCACGAGCAGTACTTC.

V gene TRBV28 combines with J gene TRBJ2-7, with a possible D match to TRBD1 (5 bases). The germline V gene encodes CDR1 MDHEN and CDR2 SYDVKM. V shed 4 bases and J shed 0 bases, with 13 bases lying between them. The CDR3 covers 15 residues. The CDR3 region is CASSSRTDISYEQYF. CDR3 in DNA: TGTGCCAGCAGTTCCAGGACGGACATCTCCTACGAGCAGTACTTC.

The chain combines TRBV5-4 with TRBJ2-2; 10 bases align to TRBD2. From germline, CDR1 is SGHNT and CDR2 YYREEE (reference sequence). The V and J ends lost 3 bases and 7 bases, in that order; junction bases with no gene match: 12. The CDR3 covers 17 residues. The DNA of the CDR3 is TGTGCCAGCAGCTACCCAGCGGGAGGGCCTTTCGGCGGGGAGCTGTTTTTT. Translated, it gives CASSYPAGGPFGGELFF.

The CDR3 loop is CATSTPWSAGGSNQPQHF. The CDR3 coding sequence is TGTGCCACCAGCACCCCATGGTCCGCAGGGGGCAGCAATCAGCCCCAGCATTTT. The V call is TRBV15, the J call TRBJ1-5, with 8 positions matching TRBD1. Per germline, CDR1 LNHNV and CDR2 YYDKDF (reference sequence). V was pared by 4 bases and J by 1 base, with 12 bases of the junction left unmatched. The CDR3 length is 18 residues. The variable domain in full, completed from reference TRBV15 and TRBJ1-5, reads DAMVIQNPRYQVTQFGKPVTLSCSQTLNHNVMYWYQQKSSQAPKLLFHYYDKDFNNEADTPDNFQSRRPNTSFCFLDIRSPGLGDTAMYLCATSTPWSAGGSNQPQHFGDGTRLSIL.

This clone occurred once. This chain links TRBV7-9 with TRBJ1-3; the D gene is possibly TRBD1 (6 bases). There are 17 residues in the CDR3. Trimming took 2 bases from V and 6 from J, leaving 20 bases between them. Per germline, CDR1 SEHNR and CDR2 FQNEAQ (reference sequence). This CDR3 reads CASSLPAIRGTVNTIYF. In nucleotides, the CDR3 is TGTGCCAGCAGCTTACCAGCCATAAGGGGGACGGTAAACACCATATATTTT.

The chain uses TRBV6-5 and TRBJ2-3; 7 positions agree with TRBD2. Germline trimming cut 1 base from V and 4 bases from J; bases unmatched to any gene: 5. There are 15 residues in the CDR3. Per germline, CDR1 MNHEY and CDR2 SVGAGI. CDR3 coding DNA: TGTGCCAGCAGTTACTGGGGGACTACCGCAGATACGCAGTATTTT. Its translation: CASSYWGTTADTQYF.

As for this clone: This CDR3 is also generated by other DNA sequences in the sample. The chain is built from TRBV6-6 and TRBJ2-3; D remains unclear. The germline V gene has CDR1 MNHNY and CDR2 SVGAGI (reference sequence). Trimming took off 5 bases at V and 4 bases at J, with 7 bases between the two ends. The CDR3 runs 12 residues. The DNA of the CDR3 is TGTGCCAGCAGTAGCACCCCAGATACGCAGTATTTT. This gives the protein CASSSTPDTQYF.

This clone was detected only once. V is TRBV11-2 and J is TRBJ2-7, with TRBD1 as a possible D gene (6 bases). The V gene's germline CDR1 is SGHAT and CDR2 FQNNGV. With 3 bases removed from V and 0 bases from J, the gap between germline ends came to 9 bases. The CDR3 is made up of 14 amino acids. CDR3 nucleotide sequence: TGTGCCAGCAGCTTCGACAGGTCCTCCTACGAGCAGTACTTC. It yields the protein CASSFDRSSYEQYF.

Worth noting for this clone: Different DNA sequences within this sample yield the same CDR3. The chain carries TRBV6-5 and TRBJ2-2; 7 bases line up with TRBD1. The ends lost 0 bases at V and 6 bases at J; junction bases unmatched: 4. Germline V CDR1 and CDR2: MNHEY, SVGAGI. This CDR3 is 15 amino acids long. CDR3 in DNA: TGTGCCAGCAGTTACTCGAGGCAGGGGGCCGGGGAGCTGTTTTTT. It encodes CASSYSRQGAGELFF.

This chain uses TRBV28 with TRBJ2-5; D might be TRBD1 (6 bases). CDR1 MDHEN and CDR2 SYDVKM come from the germline V gene. The CDR3 is 14 residues long. The V end was cut by 3 bases, the J end by 1 base, with 9 bases between. The CDR3 DNA reads as TGTGCCAGCAGTTTCTCAGGGGCCCAAGAGACCCAGTACTTC. Protein: CASSFSGAQETQYF. The complete variable domain, with remaining parts taken from reference TRBV28 and TRBJ2-5, reads DVKVTQSSRYLVKRTGEKVFLECVQDMDHENMFWYRQDPGLGLRLIYFSYDVKMKEKGDIPEGYSVSREKKERFSLILESASTNQTSMYLCASSFSGAQETQYFGPGTRLLVL.

The rearrangement joins TRBV5-8 to TRBJ2-3; D is unclear. The V end lost 2 bases, the J end lost 3 bases, and 16 bases lay between the germline ends. This CDR3 is 16 amino acids long. Germline CDR1 and CDR2: SGHTS and YDEGEE. CDR3 sequence: CASSFLGGSRTDTQYF. The CDR3 DNA sequence: TGTGCCAGCAGCTTCCTAGGTGGCAGTCGGACAGATACGCAGTATTTT. Filled out from reference TRBV5-8 and TRBJ2-3, the complete variable domain reads EAGVTQSPTHLIKTRGQQATLRCSPISGHTSVYWYQQALGLGLQFLLWYDEGEERNRGNFPPRFSGRQFPNYSSELNVNALELEDSALYLCASSFLGGSRTDTQYFGPGTRLTVL.

The rearrangement links TRBV19 to TRBJ2-5; D is perhaps TRBD2 (6 bases). V dropped 3 bases and J dropped 1 base, with 15 bases sitting between them. Germline-derived CDR1 and CDR2 are LNHDA and SQIVND (reference sequence). CDR3 length: 16 amino acids. As DNA, the CDR3 is TGTGCCAGTAGTATGGCTGAACTGGGGGGCCAAGAGACCCAGTACTTC. Translating it yields CASSMAELGGQETQYF.

The V call is TRBV7-8, the J call TRBJ2-7; D tentatively fits TRBD1 or TRBD2 (6 bases each). The CDR3 has 16 amino acids. Germline-derived CDR1 and CDR2 are SGHVS and FQNEAQ. Trimming shortened V by 1 base and J by 0 bases, and 13 bases separated the two germline ends. CDR3 residues: CASSLVGGGSSYEQYF. The CDR3, as DNA: TGTGCCAGCAGCTTAGTCGGGGGCGGTAGCTCCTACGAGCAGTACTTC.

This clone was seen just once. The same CDR3 is also encoded by other DNA sequences in this sample. The J gene is TRBJ1-4, the V gene TRBV6-1; tentative D call: TRBD1 (5 bases). Trimming removed 1 base at V and 8 bases at J, with 11 bases between. The CDR3 loop spans 14 amino acids. Germline values: CDR1 MNHNS, CDR2 SASEGT. CDR3 protein: CASSEGQGREKLFF. The CDR3 coding sequence is TGTGCCAGCAGTGAAGGGCAGGGAAGGGAAAAACTGTTTTTT.

The chain employs TRBV18 and TRBJ1-1; D remains ambiguous. This CDR3 has 14 residues. Trimming took 3 bases from V and 7 from J, leaving 15 bases between them. Germline V gives CDR1 KGHSH, CDR2 LQKENI. CDR3 residues: CASSPLGRLDEAFF. The CDR3 DNA reads as TGTGCCAGCTCACCCCTCGGCAGGCTAGATGAAGCTTTCTTT.

This chain uses TRBV5-4 with TRBJ2-2; perhaps TRBD2 as D (5 bases). The germline V gene has CDR1 SGHNT and CDR2 YYREEE (reference sequence). With 4 bases removed from V and 5 bases from J, the gap between germline ends came to 12 bases. The CDR3 covers 14 residues. For the CDR3, the DNA is TGTGCCAGCAGCCCGGACTCATTAACCGGGGAGCTGTTTTTT. Translating it yields CASSPDSLTGELFF.

The J gene is TRBJ2-7, the V gene TRBV4-1, with a possible D match to TRBD1 (5 bases). The CDR3 runs to 15 residues. Germline V CDR1 and CDR2: MGHRA, YSYEKL. V lost 1 base to trimming and J lost 13 bases, with 23 bases between them. CDR3 in DNA: TGCGCCAGCAGCCAAGTAGGAAGGACACCGCCTCGACGCTACTTC. Translation gives CASSQVGRTPPRRYF.

CDR3 sequence (DNA): TGTGCCATCAGTGAGGAGGAGGAAAACTATGGCTACACCTTC. This encodes CAISEEEENYGYTF. The V call is TRBV10-3, the J call TRBJ1-2; D remains unclear. The germline V gene has CDR1 ENHRY and CDR2 SYGVKD. The CDR3 runs 14 residues. V was pared by 2 bases and J by 2 bases, with 9 bases between.

This clone was counted a single time. The CDR3 here is CASSKISGRGSYEQYF. As DNA, the CDR3 is TGTGCCAGCAGCAAGATTAGCGGGAGAGGTTCCTACGAGCAGTACTTC. V usage is TRBV7-9 and J usage is TRBJ2-7, with 9 bases lining up with TRBD2. This CDR3 contains 16 residues. J was trimmed by 1 base and V by 5 bases; bases with no gene match: 9. Germline values: CDR1 SEHNR, CDR2 FQNEAQ (reference sequence). Drawing the rest from reference TRBV7-9 and TRBJ2-7, the complete variable domain is DTGVSQNPRHKITKRGQNVTFRCDPISEHNRLYWYRQTLGQGPEFLTYFQNEAQLEKSRLLSDRFSAERPKGSFSTLEIQRTEQGDSAMYLCASSKISGRGSYEQYFGPGTRLTVT.

As concerns this clone: Different DNA sequences within this sample yield the same CDR3. The chain carries TRBV29-1 and TRBJ2-5; the D call may be TRBD1 or TRBD2 (5 bases each). CDR1 SQVTM and CDR2 ANQGSEA come from the germline V gene. This CDR3 spans 14 amino acids. Trimming cost V 0 bases and J 4 bases, with 12 bases left between them. The CDR3 loop is CSVEDTGGRETQYF. The CDR3 nucleotides are TGCAGCGTTGAAGATACAGGAGGTCGAGAGACCCAGTACTTC.

The chain links TRBV5-1 to TRBJ2-1, with unresolved D. The germline CDR1 and CDR2 sequences are SGHRS and YFSETQ. The CDR3 consists of 12 residues. Trimming removed 4 bases at V and 6 bases at J, with 8 bases between. CDR3 sequence reads: CASSALSNEQFF. For the CDR3, the DNA is TGCGCCAGCAGCGCCCTTAGCAATGAGCAGTTCTTC.

V is TRBV7-9 and J is TRBJ2-5; 7 bases fit TRBD1. The CDR3 totals 15 residues. Germline V gives CDR1 SEHNR, CDR2 FQNEAQ (reference sequence). The ends lost 5 bases at V and 5 bases at J; junction bases unmatched: 11. The CDR3 sequence is CASSLPQGREETQYF. CDR3 bases: TGTGCCAGCAGCCTACCACAGGGGAGAGAGGAGACCCAGTACTTC.